Below, 31 T cell receptor beta chains from the same sample are listed, as sequenced in a study of blood T cell repertoires in COVID-19. This table comes from immunoSEQ multiplex PCR, and its TCRdb copy is limited to in-frame clones, with some not included. The table records tens of thousands of clones, approximately 80% of them present only once. The sample was peripheral blood. The source of these receptors is a man in his 70s with acute or convalescent COVID-19.

The chain has TRBV5-6 and TRBJ1-1, with D hard to call. Germline V CDR1 and CDR2: SGHDT, YYEEEE. The CDR3 contains 15 residues. V lost 2 bases to trimming and J lost 1 base, with 12 bases between them. CDR3 loop: CASSFRPGGNTEAFF. The CDR3 region has the DNA TGTGCCAGCAGCTTTCGCCCAGGAGGGAACACTGAAGCTTTCTTT.

About this clone: This specimen includes other DNA sequences encoding the same CDR3. The chain couples TRBV6-2 or TRBV6-3 to TRBJ1-1, with 7 bases identical to TRBD1. The CDR3 is 14 amino acids. Losses at the gene ends were 5 bases for V and 1 base for J; bases not matched to a gene: 4. Germline CDR1 reads MNHEY; CDR2 reads SVGEGT. The CDR3 spells CASSGGQRNTEAFF. The CDR3 nucleotides read TGTGCCAGCAGTGGGGGACAGAGGAACACTGAAGCTTTCTTT.

The chain employs TRBV1 and TRBJ2-3; TRBD2, the table's D call, was not compared with the DNA. TRBV1 constitutes a pseudogene. There are 15 residues in the CDR3. The CDR3 region is CTSSRSEVLTDTQYF. DNA of the CDR3: TGCACCAGCAGCCGATCAGAGGTCCTCACAGATACGCAGTATTTT.

The rearrangement uses TRBV2 and TRBJ1-2, with D hard to call. The CDR3 has 15 amino acids. The V end lost 2 bases, the J end lost 2 bases, and 12 bases lay between the germline ends. CDR1 is SNHLY, CDR2 FYNNEI, per germline. CDR3 in amino acids: CASSEQITANYGYTF. CDR3 coding DNA: TGTGCCAGCAGTGAACAAATAACAGCCAACTATGGCTACACCTTC.

The V call is TRBV27, the J call TRBJ1-1, with 11 nucleotides matching TRBD1. Germline V gives CDR1 MNHEY, CDR2 SMNVEV (reference sequence). The CDR3 loop spans 14 amino acids. V shed 3 bases, J shed 4 bases, and the junction held 1 base outside the gene matches. The CDR3 DNA reads TGTGCCAGCAGTTTCGGGACAGGGGGCACTGAAGCTTTCTTT. It encodes CASSFGTGGTEAFF.

V is TRBV7-8 and J is TRBJ1-5, with D tentatively TRBD1 (6 bases). Trimming took 1 base from V and 7 from J, leaving 8 bases between them. The germline V gene encodes CDR1 SGHVS and CDR2 FQNEAQ. The CDR3 is 13 residues long. This CDR3 is CASSLDRAQPQHF. The CDR3 nucleotides read TGTGCCAGCAGCTTAGACAGGGCGCAGCCCCAGCATTTT.

The chain links TRBV19 to TRBJ1-2; D gene uncertain. Germline CDR1 reads LNHDA; CDR2 reads SQIVND (reference sequence). The V gene lost 5 bases and the J gene lost 4 bases, with 14 bases spanning the gap. This CDR3 comprises 14 residues. The CDR3 region has the DNA TGTGCCAGTAGTGTTCGCGGCTCCCGCTATGGCTACACCTTC. It translates to CASSVRGSRYGYTF.

Only a few counts were recorded for this clone. This sequence joins TRBV7-6 and TRBJ2-1; 8 positions match TRBD2. The V gene's germline CDR1 is SGHVS and CDR2 FNYEAQ. This CDR3 spans 14 amino acids. With V trimmed by 2 bases and J by 9 bases, 6 bases remained unmatched. CDR3 amino acids: CASSLTAGVSEQFF. CDR3 nucleotide sequence: TGTGCCAGCAGCTTAACAGCGGGAGTGAGTGAGCAGTTCTTC.

The chain joins TRBV2 to TRBJ1-5, with D uncertain. Trimming took 6 bases from V and 3 from J, leaving 6 bases between them. The CDR3 loop spans 12 amino acids. Germline-derived CDR1 and CDR2 are SNHLY and FYNNEI. The CDR3: CASSEDNQPQHF. The DNA for the CDR3 is TGTGCCAGCAGCGAGGACAATCAGCCCCAGCATTTT.

The chain uses TRBV9 and TRBJ2-3; 7 bases fit TRBD1. Germline V lookup: CDR1 SGDLS, CDR2 YYNGEE. The CDR3 has 15 residues. V shed 1 base and J 3 bases; nucleotides not matched to a gene: 5. The CDR3 DNA reads TGTGCCAGCAGCGTAACAGGGGAATTGACAGATACGCAGTATTTT. Protein sequence: CASSVTGELTDTQYF.

This chain connects TRBV2 to TRBJ2-7, with D tentatively TRBD1 (6 bases). Germline loops: CDR1 SNHLY, CDR2 FYNNEI. This CDR3 has 14 residues. Between the trimmed V and J ends, which lost 5 bases and 3 bases, there was a span of 14 bases. The DNA for the CDR3 is TGTGCCAGCAGTTCATCGACAGGCAGCTACGAGCAGTACTTC. Its translation is CASSSSTGSYEQYF. The variable domain in full, with the rest retrieved from reference TRBV2 and TRBJ2-7, is EPEVTQTPSHQVTQMGQEVILRCVPISNHLYFYWYRQILGQKVEFLVSFYNNEISEKSEIFDDQFSVERPDGSNFTLKIRSTKLEDSAMYFCASSSSTGSYEQYFGPGTRLTVT.

This chain joins TRBV9 and TRBJ2-1; D perhaps matches TRBD2 (6 bases). Germline V CDR1 and CDR2: SGDLS, YYNGEE. V was clipped by 3 bases and J by 0 bases, with 10 bases between them. This CDR3 is 15 amino acids long. The CDR3 DNA is TGTGCCAGCAGCGCTAGCGCCCTCTCCTACAATGAGCAGTTCTTC. Encoded protein: CASSASALSYNEQFF.

This clone was recorded a few times. The J gene is TRBJ1-1, the V gene TRBV27; no definite D call. V lost 7 bases and J lost 1, with 10 bases in between. The CDR3 totals 13 residues. In germline, CDR1 is MNHEY, CDR2 SMNVEV (reference sequence). This CDR3 is CASTRERNTEAFF. The CDR3 nucleotides are TGTGCCAGCACGAGGGAGAGGAACACTGAAGCTTTCTTT.

V usage is TRBV5-1 and J usage is TRBJ2-7; D is perhaps TRBD1 (5 bases). Germline loops: CDR1 SGHRS, CDR2 YFSETQ. This CDR3 is 13 amino acids long. V shed 3 bases and J shed 5 bases, with 12 bases lying between them. The CDR3 nucleotides read TGCGCCAGCAGCTCAGGGCGAAGGGACGAGCAGTACTTC. It yields the protein CASSSGRRDEQYF. Variable domain in full (rest from reference TRBV5-1 and TRBJ2-7): KAGVTQTPRYLIKTRGQQVTLSCSPISGHRSVSWYQQTPGQGLQFLFEYFSETQRNKGNFPGRFSGRQFSNSRSEMNVSTLELGDSALYLCASSSGRRDEQYFGPGTRLTVT.

V usage is TRBV27 and J usage is TRBJ2-3, with 16 nucleotides matching TRBD2. The V and J ends lost 5 bases and 1 base, in that order; junction bases with no gene match: 6. From germline, CDR1 is MNHEY and CDR2 SMNVEV (reference sequence). This CDR3 has 18 amino acids. For the CDR3, the DNA is TGTGCCAGCAGTCTTACCGGGACTAGCGGGAGGGGCACAGATACGCAGTATTTT. Protein: CASSLTGTSGRGTDTQYF.

V is TRBV5-5 and J is TRBJ2-2; TRBD1 agrees at 9 bases. The germline V gene has CDR1 SGHKS and CDR2 YYEKEE (reference sequence). The CDR3 has 18 amino acids. V was pared by 0 bases and J by 5 bases, with 11 bases of the junction left unmatched. The chain's CDR3 is CASSLGSGTGRGTGELFF. The CDR3 DNA reads TGTGCCAGCAGCTTGGGCTCCGGGACAGGGCGTGGGACCGGGGAGCTGTTTTTT.

V is TRBV11-2 and J is TRBJ2-3, with TRBD2 identical over 9 bases. The V and J ends lost 4 bases and 0 bases, in that order; junction bases with no gene match: 14. Germline V CDR1 and CDR2: SGHAT, FQNNGV. CDR3 length equals 19 residues. CDR3 protein: CASSSLPLGAGGSTDTQYF. CDR3 in DNA: TGTGCCAGCAGCTCGCTCCCCTTGGGGGCGGGGGGGAGCACAGATACGCAGTATTTT.

This chain joins TRBV19 and TRBJ1-2, with 11 bases fitting TRBD1. V dropped 8 bases and J dropped 4; count of bases not matched to a gene: 6. Germline CDR1 LNHDA, CDR2 SQIVND (reference sequence). The CDR3 has 14 amino acids. CDR3 sequence reads: CASYAGTGGYGYTF. CDR3 nucleotides: TGTGCCAGTTATGCCGGGACAGGGGGCTATGGCTACACCTTC.

The chain uses TRBV19 and TRBJ2-7; TRBD1 matches at 7 bases. This CDR3 has 15 amino acids. Per the germline V gene, CDR1 is LNHDA and CDR2 is SQIVND (reference sequence). J was trimmed by 2 bases and V by 6 bases; bases with no gene match: 10. The CDR3 nucleotides are TGTGCCAGTAGCCACGGACAGGCCCTGACCTACGAGCAGTACTTC. Amino acid sequence: CASSHGQALTYEQYF. Combining the CDR3 with reference TRBV19 and TRBJ2-7 gives the whole variable domain DGGITQSPKYLFRKEGQNVTLSCEQNLNHDAMYWYRQDPGQGLRLIYYSQIVNDFQKGDIAEGYSVSREKKESFPLTVTSAQKNPTAFYLCASSHGQALTYEQYFGPGTRLTVT.

V and J are TRBV3-1 (or the pseudogene TRBV3-2) and TRBJ1-1; D not resolved. Looked up from germline, CDR1 is LGHDT and CDR2 is YNNKEL (reference sequence). The CDR3 has 15 residues. V lost 2 bases and J 1 base, leaving 11 bases between the germline ends. The CDR3 region is CASSQRGQPNTEAFF. The CDR3 DNA follows: TGTGCCAGCAGCCAAAGAGGTCAGCCGAACACTGAAGCTTTCTTT.

The V gene is TRBV13, the J gene TRBJ2-7, with a weak D call TRBD2 (5 bases). V was clipped by 4 bases and J by 6 bases, with 19 bases between them. The CDR3 is made up of 15 amino acids. Germline lookup yields CDR1 PRHDT and CDR2 FYEKMQ (reference sequence). CDR3 region: CASSSQRKRNREQYF. The DNA for the CDR3 is TGTGCCAGCAGCTCCCAGCGGAAGAGAAATCGCGAGCAGTACTTC.

The rearrangement links TRBV10-1 to TRBJ2-2; D is uncertain. CDR3 length equals 12 residues. V shed 4 bases and J shed 5 bases, with 5 bases lying between them. Germline V gives CDR1 WNHNN, CDR2 SYGVQD (reference sequence). The CDR3, as DNA: TGCGCCAGCAGTGTTTATACCGGGGAGCTGTTTTTT. Translation gives CASSVYTGELFF.

The chain carries TRBV6-4 and TRBJ1-1, with 10 nucleotides matching TRBD1. Germline CDR1 reads MRHNA; CDR2 reads SNTAGT. The trim removed 4 bases at V and 2 bases at J, leaving 10 bases unmatched. The CDR3 sequence is 17 residues long. This CDR3 reads CASSVSGTGVINTEAFF. CDR3 nucleotide sequence: TGTGCCAGCAGTGTTTCCGGGACAGGGGTTATCAACACTGAAGCTTTCTTT.

V is TRBV28 and J is TRBJ1-2; D uncertain. This CDR3 contains 15 residues. Deletions cut 4 bases from V and 4 bases from J, with 16 bases between. Germline loops: CDR1 MDHEN, CDR2 SYDVKM. The CDR3 protein is CASSSQMAGVYGYTF. CDR3 sequence (DNA): TGTGCCAGCAGTTCACAAATGGCCGGAGTCTATGGCTACACCTTC.

In this sample, this clone turned up once. V usage is TRBV28 and J usage is TRBJ1-5; 7 nucleotides line up with TRBD1. Germline CDR1 is MDHEN and CDR2 is SYDVKM. The junction had 6 bases not matched to a gene; V was cut back by 1 base and J by 9 bases. This CDR3 has 14 amino acids. The CDR3 protein is CASSLYRGRRPQHF. The CDR3 nucleotides read TGTGCCAGCAGTTTATATAGGGGGCGAAGGCCCCAGCATTTT.

The chain is built from TRBV11-3 and TRBJ2-5, with 8 bases identical to TRBD1. The V gene's germline CDR1 is SGHNT and CDR2 YENEEA. The junction had 7 bases not matched to a gene; V was cut back by 2 bases and J by 5 bases. The CDR3 has 15 amino acids. The CDR3 here is CASSLRAGGMETQYF. The CDR3 coding sequence is TGTGCCAGCAGCTTAAGGGCAGGGGGCATGGAGACCCAGTACTTC.

The chain employs TRBV11-2 and TRBJ2-2; no clear D gene. V was shortened by 2 bases and J by 7 bases, with 5 bases between the two germline ends. The length of the CDR3 is 12 residues. Germline CDR1 and CDR2: SGHAT and FQNNGV. The chain's CDR3 is CASSLNGGELFF. Written as DNA, the CDR3 is TGTGCCAGCAGCTTAAACGGCGGGGAGCTGTTTTTT.

V and J are TRBV5-4 and TRBJ2-3; a weak D match, TRBD1 (5 bases). Germline V gene lookup returns CDR1 SGHNT and CDR2 YYREEE (reference sequence). CDR3 size: 16 residues. V was cut by 1 base and J by 0 bases, with 12 bases left in between. CDR3 protein: CASSLLDSLSTDTQYF. The CDR3 coding sequence is TGTGCCAGCAGCTTGTTAGACAGTCTTAGCACAGATACGCAGTATTTT.

The chain is built from TRBV19 and TRBJ1-5; D is unclear. Looked up from germline, CDR1 is LNHDA and CDR2 is SQIVND (reference sequence). The CDR3 contains 14 residues. V was cut by 4 bases and J by 4 bases, with 11 bases left in between. The CDR3 reads CASSTQNPNQPQHF. In nucleotides, the CDR3 is TGTGCCAGTAGTACACAAAATCCGAATCAGCCCCAGCATTTT.

The chain employs TRBV19 and TRBJ2-2; perhaps TRBD1 as D (5 bases). Germline lookup yields CDR1 LNHDA and CDR2 SQIVND (reference sequence). V was shortened by 6 bases and J by 4 bases, with 18 bases between the two germline ends. The CDR3 runs 16 residues. Written as DNA, the CDR3 is TGTGCCAGTAGCACTGTGACAGCAGTAGGCACCGGGGAGCTGTTTTTT. Protein product: CASSTVTAVGTGELFF.

The gene calls are TRBV10-3 and TRBJ1-1; TRBD1 is a possible D gene (5 bases). V lost 8 bases to trimming and J lost 5 bases, with 18 bases between them. The CDR3 runs to 14 residues. Per germline, CDR1 ENHRY and CDR2 SYGVKD. The CDR3 sequence: CAIRLSGEVTEAFF. Here the CDR3 DNA reads TGTGCCATCCGACTCTCGGGGGAGGTAACTGAAGCTTTCTTT.